This is a list of T cell receptor beta chains from one sample in a study of Ad26.COV2.S vaccination and SARS-CoV-2 variants. Repertoires were generated with immunoSEQ multiplex PCR, while TCRdb's copy carries only in-frame clones and drops some. The profile shows more than 300,000 clones, 85% of them singletons. The sample in question was peripheral blood, obtained in a trial of Ad26.COV2.S vaccine versus placebo. These receptor sequences come from a person between 18 and 65 years old who received the Ad26.COV2.S COVID-19 vaccine or a placebo. The CDR3 runs from the conserved cysteine through the conserved F or W. Fields, in order: J gene, D gene, clone size, V gene, CDR3 protein, CDR3 DNA. The D gene is left open where the match is weak. Rows may omit the clone size; those that give it use once, few, many or a size class.

>TRBJ2-5|.|few|TRBV11-2
CASSSSAGQETQYF
TGTGCCAGCAGCTCCTCTGCGGGGCAAGAGACCCAGTACTTC
>TRBJ2-1|TRBD2|.|TRBV9
CASSVVGGNYNEQFF
TGTGCCAGCAGCGTAGTGGGGGGGAATTACAATGAGCAGTTCTTC
>TRBJ1-1|.|.|TRBV7-9
CASSSPRGGNTEAFF
TGTGCCAGCAGCTCCCCTCGCGGGGGGAACACTGAAGCTTTCTTT
>TRBJ2-7|.|.|TRBV15
CATSRDSNPSFEQYF
TGTGCCACCAGCAGAGATAGCAATCCGTCGTTCGAGCAGTACTTC
>TRBJ2-3|TRBD1|.|TRBV11-3
CASSVRQGADTQYF
TGTGCCAGCAGCGTGCGACAGGGGGCAGATACGCAGTATTTT
>TRBJ2-3|TRBD2|.|TRBV11-3
CASSPGLAATDTQYF
TGTGCCAGCAGCCCGGGACTAGCGGCCACAGATACGCAGTATTTT
>TRBJ1-1|TRBD1|.|TRBV2
CASSGRGRSEAFF
TGTGCCAGCAGTGGAAGGGGGCGGTCTGAAGCTTTCTTT
>TRBJ1-6|.|.|TRBV5-1
CASSLASGKINSPLHF
TGCGCCAGCAGCTTGGCTTCGGGGAAAATCAATTCACCCCTCCACTTT
>TRBJ2-1|.|.|TRBV10-3
CATKTDNEQFF
TGTGCCACTAAGACAGACAATGAGCAGTTCTTC
>TRBJ2-5|.|.|TRBV30
CAWSGPQETQYF
TGTGCCTGGAGCGGGCCCCAAGAGACCCAGTACTTC
>TRBJ1-1|.|.|TRBV28
CASRVGGFTATEAFF
TGTGCCAGCAGGGTCGGAGGTTTTACGGCCACTGAAGCTTTCTTT
>TRBJ2-3|TRBD2|.|TRBV5-4
CASKSSGGTDTQYF
TGTGCCAGCAAATCTAGCGGGGGCACAGATACGCAGTATTTT
>TRBJ2-5|.|.|TRBV5-4
CASSLGRQETQYF
TGTGCCAGCAGCTTGGGAAGACAAGAGACCCAGTACTTC
>TRBJ2-7|.|.|TRBV2
CASSDGSRFDSEQYF
TGTGCCAGCAGCGATGGTTCCCGGTTTGATAGCGAGCAGTACTTC
>TRBJ2-7|.|.|TRBV28
CASRDTGHEQYF
TGTGCCAGCCGGGACACGGGCCACGAGCAGTACTTC
>TRBJ2-5|.|.|TRBV28
CASSPSVETQYF
TGTGCCAGCAGTCCGTCCGTAGAGACCCAGTACTTC
>TRBJ1-2|.|.|TRBV12-3/TRBV12-4
CASSFPQGYGYTF
TGTGCCAGCAGTTTTCCCCAGGGATATGGCTACACCTTC
>TRBJ2-3|TRBD1|.|TRBV7-3
CASRKTGGTDTQYF
TGTGCCAGCAGGAAAACAGGGGGCACAGATACGCAGTATTTT
>TRBJ2-7|.|.|TRBV18
CASSPRQQGGVGEQYF
TGTGCCAGCTCACCACGGCAACAGGGTGGGGTGGGCGAGCAGTACTTC
>TRBJ1-2|.|.|TRBV28
CASSTTNYGYTF
TGTGCCAGCAGTACTACTAACTATGGCTACACCTTC
>TRBJ1-4|.|.|TRBV29-1
CSASTGTRNEKLFF
TGCAGCGCCTCCACCGGGACCCGTAATGAAAAACTGTTTTTT
>TRBJ1-6|.|.|TRBV18
CASSPPQGTLHF
TGTGCCAGCTCACCACCCCAGGGTACTCTCCACTTT
>TRBJ1-6|.|.|TRBV18
CASSAEGNSYNSPLHF
TGTGCCAGCTCAGCGGAAGGGAACTCCTATAATTCACCCCTCCACTTT
>TRBJ1-2|.|many|TRBV5-4
CASSLRPKSYGYTF
TGTGCCAGCAGCCTACGACCGAAGAGCTATGGCTACACCTTC
>TRBJ1-4|.|.|TRBV2
CASGLRQANEKLFF
TGTGCCAGCGGGCTAAGACAGGCGAATGAAAAACTGTTTTTT
>TRBJ1-6|TRBD1|.|TRBV5-1
CASRTRDRGNSPLHF
TGCGCCAGCAGGACCCGGGACAGGGGAAATTCACCCCTCCACTTT
>TRBJ2-3|TRBD1|.|TRBV18
CASSTGGSTDTQYF
TGTGCCAGCTCAACAGGGGGAAGCACAGATACGCAGTATTTT
>TRBJ2-7|.|few|TRBV6-5
CANDDKATGYRVF
TGTGCCAACGACGATAAAGCCACGGGCTACAGGGTCTTC
>TRBJ1-3|.|.|TRBV7-2
CASSGQGTAGNTIYF
TGTGCCAGCAGCGGGCAGGGGACGGCTGGAAACACCATATATTTT
>TRBJ2-2|.|.|TRBV27
CASSPLPPGELFF
TGTGCCAGCAGTCCCCTTCCCCCCGGGGAGCTGTTTTTT
>TRBJ2-2|.|.|TRBV5-4
CASSLRGPTGELFF
TGTGCCAGCAGCTTGCGGGGGCCCACCGGGGAGCTGTTTTTT
>TRBJ1-1|.|few|TRBV5-1
CASRRGTPNTEAFF
TGCGCCAGCAGGCGGGGGACACCAAACACTGAAGCTTTCTTT
>TRBJ1-5|.|.|TRBV5-1
CASSLGGTPNQPQHF
TGCGCCAGCAGCTTGGGTGGGACCCCAAATCAGCCCCAGCATTTT
>TRBJ2-2|TRBD2|.|TRBV27
CASKRGGLNTGELFF
TGTGCCAGCAAACGGGGGGGATTGAACACCGGGGAGCTGTTTTTT
>TRBJ2-1|.|.|TRBV7-9
CASSLLKDLSEQFF
TGTGCCAGCAGCTTACTCAAGGATTTGAGTGAGCAGTTCTTC
>TRBJ2-6|.|once|TRBV6-5
CASSYWQSGANVLTF
TGTGCCAGCAGTTACTGGCAGTCTGGGGCCAACGTCCTGACTTTC
>TRBJ1-5|TRBD1|once|TRBV18
CASSPPSRDRVQPQHF
TGTGCCAGCTCACCACCAAGCCGGGACAGGGTTCAGCCCCAGCATTTT
>TRBJ2-7|TRBD1|.|TRBV28
CASSPDRESSEQYF
TGTGCCAGCAGCCCCGACAGGGAAAGTTCCGAGCAGTACTTC
>TRBJ1-6|.|.|TRBV9
CASSVKSWNSPLHF
TGTGCCAGCAGCGTAAAATCTTGGAATTCACCCCTCCACTTT
>TRBJ1-2|.|.|TRBV19
CASSIGNTALGYTF
TGTGCCAGTAGTATAGGAAACACAGCACTTGGCTACACCTTC
>TRBJ2-5|.|.|TRBV9
CASSVPGRPETQYF
TGTGCCAGCAGCGTACCCGGGAGACCCGAGACCCAGTACTTC
>TRBJ1-5|TRBD1|.|TRBV6-5
CASSSDRVGNQPQHF
TGTGCCAGCAGTTCGGACAGGGTAGGCAATCAGCCCCAGCATTTT
>TRBJ2-5|.|.|TRBV7-3
CASRFSGGLGETQYF
TGTGCCAGCAGATTTTCCGGGGGGCTGGGAGAGACCCAGTACTTC
>TRBJ1-1|.|many|TRBV28
CASSRRQRSLKAAYTEAFF
TGTGCCAGCAGCCGCCGACAGAGAAGCTTAAAGGCAGCTTACACTGAAGCTTTCTTT
>TRBJ1-2|.|.|TRBV28
CASRRGSDYGYTF
TGTGCCAGTCGCCGAGGGAGTGACTATGGCTACACCTTC
>TRBJ2-7|TRBD1|.|TRBV7-2
CASSSHRQGNEQYF
TGTGCCAGCAGCTCCCACCGACAGGGGAACGAGCAGTACTTC
>TRBJ2-7|.|.|TRBV5-1
CASSPDGRGRAYEQYF
TGCGCCAGCAGCCCCGATGGGAGGGGGCGCGCCTACGAGCAGTACTTC
>TRBJ2-4|TRBD2|.|TRBV6-5
CASSTSGLNIQYF
TGTGCCAGCAGTACTAGCGGATTAAACATTCAGTACTTC
>TRBJ2-7|.|.|TRBV4-1
CASSQDSSGFYEQYF
TGCGCCAGCAGCCAAGATTCTTCGGGGTTCTACGAGCAGTACTTC
>TRBJ2-1|TRBD1|.|TRBV19
CASSLRTGYNEQFF
TGTGCCAGTAGTCTCCGGACAGGGTACAATGAGCAGTTCTTC
>TRBJ1-1|.|.|TRBV3-1/TRBV3-2
CASSQRRGDYTEAFF
TGTGCCAGCAGCCAAAGGAGAGGGGATTACACTGAAGCTTTCTTT
>TRBJ1-1|.|.|TRBV29-1
CSVDGVDMNTEAFF
TGCAGCGTTGACGGTGTCGACATGAACACTGAAGCTTTCTTT
>TRBJ2-5|.|.|TRBV15
CATSRDVIGTSEETQYF
TGTGCCACCAGCAGAGATGTTATAGGTACGTCCGAAGAGACCCAGTACTTC
>TRBJ1-2|.|.|TRBV7-2
CASSFSNYGYTF
TGTGCCAGCAGCTTTTCTAACTATGGCTACACCTTC
>TRBJ2-3|.|.|TRBV13
CASSLARSTDTQYF
TGTGCCAGCAGCTTAGCCAGGAGCACAGATACGCAGTATTTT
>TRBJ1-2|TRBD1|.|TRBV7-9
CASSPQGQWNYGYTF
TGTGCCAGCAGCCCGCAGGGACAGTGGAACTATGGCTACACCTTC
>TRBJ2-1|.|.|TRBV9
CASSVGGEQFF
TGTGCCAGCAGCGTCGGGGGAGAGCAGTTCTTC